This TCR beta chain emerged from a study of shared clonotypes between healthy human individuals (TCRdb year 2020). Background for the entire study: A couple of women and a few men aged 18 to 49 years were included in the cohort. For each donor, three plates each were used for CD4 naive and CD4 memory, two plates were used for CD8 naive, and one plate was used for CD8 memory. To estimate repertoire size and how much clonotypes are shared between individuals, the study performed deep sequencing of blood TCR repertoires from a few healthy adults. Libraries were prepared and TCR repertoires were sequenced by different laboratories using diverse techniques, in order to increase sequencing depth and limit assay-specific biases. Leukapheresis yielded between about 0.85 and 10 billion PBMCs per donor. Study-level results and caveats: Rarefaction of sorted-subset datasets indicated incomplete sequencing despite the large sequencing depth. Sampling was restricted to blood, and TCR repertoires in tissue are likely to differ from TCR repertoires in blood. Pairwise subsampling indicated that sequencing depth was expected to affect the degree of clonotype sharing among donors. Estimated clonotype richness was generally larger for naive than for memory subsets. Sharing across several donors was observed for around 4.8% of naive CD4, about 4% of naive CD8, roughly 2.3% of memory CD4, and around 0.4% of memory CD8 clonotypes. Compared with non-shared clonotypes, clonotypes shared by all four sorted-subset donors had higher generation probabilities. Because the study included a small number of donors, the genetic and exposure-history diversity represented was limited.

TCR CDR3 regions were amplified from genomic DNA by multiplex PCR using the deep immunoSEQ assay. For each cell subset, the extracted genomic DNA was distributed evenly across all wells of several immunoSEQ 96-well plates, and each plate served as one replicate. For sorted subsets, approximately 0.2 ug of genomic DNA, equivalent to 25,000 to 35,000 T cell genomes, went into each replicate PCR. Purified libraries were quantified with a Qubit 3.0 fluorometer, sized on a Bioanalyzer 2100, and re-quantified with the KAPA Library Quantification kit. A separate single-read 150-cycle Illumina NextSeq 550 flow cell was used to sequence each immunoSEQ 96-well plate. Processing in the source paper ran as follows. Because the immunoSEQ output included only junctional sequences and no quality scores, the filtering could not be the same as the filtering used for full-length reads. To assign V/J genes and CDR3, sequences were annotated against IMGT germline references using PyIR, a Python wrapper for IgBLAST v1.9. Reads were removed for weak V/J assignments (E-value above 1e-6), missing CDR3, stop codons, out-of-frame junctions, or ambiguous translated residues. V3J clonotypes were defined as sequences sharing an identical inferred V gene, J gene, and CDR3 amino acid sequence. The percentage overlap between two repertoires was calculated by dividing the number of shared unique clonotypes by the size of the smaller repertoire. Richness of each repertoire was evaluated using RTK rarefaction, the Chao1 estimator, and Recon v2.1 estimates of unobserved clonotypes. Generation probabilities for all TCRbeta clonotypes obtained by the gDNA method from a few donors were computed using OLGA. Here the immuneACCESS table is served through TCRdb, limited to in-frame sequences with V and J called. Missing clones are a known gap in these copies; in checked studies unresolved V genes cover under half, and the rest lacks a known reason. The V and J calls and clone size were taken over from that table, and D and trimming were inferred from the DNA. The sample table holds a few hundred thousand clones, of which more than 60% were seen once. Of the sample, about 10% is held by the ten largest clones.

The donors were healthy, HIV-negative adults who had no recently reported acute infections or vaccinations. All donors were Caucasian adults living in Nashville, Tennessee, USA. Magnetic negative selection was used to enrich CD4+ T cells, after which naive cells were positively selected on CD45RA and the negative fraction became the memory subset. Blood was collected by leukapheresis, and PBMCs were isolated by Ficoll-Histopaque density gradient centrifugation and then cryopreserved in liquid nitrogen vapor phase. Purity and quantity of every magnetically sorted T cell population were checked by analytical flow cytometry. From each sorted fraction, genomic DNA was isolated and quantified by UV absorbance on a Nanodrop 2000c. Regarding this clone: Which antigen it targets is not known. Base qualities are missing; no much larger clone stands one base away. Other DNA variants within this sample encode the same CDR3.

The CDR3 measures 12 amino acids from cysteine to phenylalanine. The CDR3 DNA has 36 bases and is translated from base 1. From the germline V gene, CDR1 is SGHAT and CDR2 is FQNNGV. V is reduced by 1 base and J by 3 bases, leaving a spacing of 4 bases between them. The material sequenced was memory CD4+ T cells sorted from blood. The sample's cell subset or site, from its label and the paper: CD45RA-negative fraction. The receptor was derived from a man aged 25 to 40 in good health. Here the chain combines TRBV11-2 and TRBJ2-7, with the D gene too uncertain to name. The nucleotides read TGTGCCAGCAGCTTAGCCGACTACGAGCAGTACTTC. Translated, this is CASSLADYEQYF.